Listed below are T cell receptor beta chains from one sample, sequenced in a study of siplizumab effects on memory and regulatory T cells. Sequenced by immunoSEQ multiplex PCR; TCRdb stores in-frame clones only, minus some. This sample has some 100,000 clones, with about 91% found just once. The sample taken for sequencing was Tregs sorted from blood. The receptors here all came from a human donor in good health. Both conserved end residues are part of each CDR3. The size of a clone is reported for some rows only, either as once, few or many, or as a class for expanded clones.

once,TRBV5-8,TRBJ2-7,CASSLVHLAYEQYF
-,TRBV2,TRBJ1-1,CASSEGTRVRVRTEAFF
-,TRBV6-1,TRBJ1-1,CAAIRNRVGETEAFF
-,TRBV10-1,TRBJ2-5,CASSESIAGGQETQYF
-,TRBV7-9,TRBJ1-5,CASSYTGGAGQPQHF
-,TRBV10-2,TRBJ1-2,CASSGGQGARGYGYTF
once,TRBV5-1,TRBJ2-3,CASKNTRTSVSDTQYF
few,TRBV5-1,TRBJ2-7,CASSLVGDYEQYF
-,TRBV4-2,TRBJ2-1,CASSQNQYYEQFF
-,TRBV5-4,TRBJ2-5,CASSLEVAGVQYF
few,TRBV7-3,TRBJ2-3,CASSPMRGMGGRTTDTQYF
-,TRBV28,TRBJ2-3,CASSLSLARTDTQYF
-,TRBV9,TRBJ1-2,CASSVSGQGFGGYTF
-,TRBV28,TRBJ2-7,CASRDRGVVYEQYF
-,TRBV5-6,TRBJ1-6,CASSAIRRLDSPLHF
-,TRBV7-3,TRBJ1-2,CASSLSAGVNYGYTF
-,TRBV2,TRBJ2-1,CASPGREAVYNEQFF
-,TRBV27,TRBJ1-6,CASRQRQAFVSPLHF
-,TRBV7-9,TRBJ2-3,CASSEGQLSTDTQYF
-,TRBV5-1,TRBJ1-1,CASSSTRSDRLNTEAFF
once,TRBV27,TRBJ1-2,CASSFADSYGYTF
-,TRBV2,TRBJ1-4,CASSGGGNSPKLFF
-,TRBV10-3,TRBJ1-2,CAISEGQVNYGYTF
-,TRBV6-5,TRBJ1-1,CASSPGTLNTEAFF
-,TRBV28,TRBJ2-3,CASSFGAGYTDTQYF
-,TRBV5-8,TRBJ2-1,CASSSELAGRYNEQFF
once,TRBV28,TRBJ1-1,CASSRTGTGNTEAFF
-,TRBV29-1,TRBJ1-3,CSVPDRAGNTIYF
-,TRBV11-2,TRBJ2-3,CASSLVGGRATDTQYF
-,TRBV30,TRBJ1-1,CAWSVGRNTEAFF